This TCR beta chain stems from a study of regulatory T cells in long-lasting Graves disease. To make TCR beta libraries, researchers used iRepertoire HTBI primers and Arm-PCR of CDR3 regions. TCRdb independently ran MiXCR on the multiplex PCR reads; one entry per CDR3 protein. The profile shows fewer than 650,000 distinct CDR3 sequences, more than 15% of them singletons. In this sample, this clonotype turned up many times. Its antigen is not known. The time point: newly diagnosed GD, antithyroid drugs for less than 3 months. Extracted RNA from PBMCs served as the source of the TCR library. Study-level results: The study examined only peripheral blood, not thyroid tissue.

This sample was also put to use in a study of T cells in Graves' hyperthyroidism and ophthalmopathy.

This sequence was found in a man aged 18-30 years with Graves disease. This specimen was peripheral blood mononuclear cells (PBMCs), taken at new diagnosis, from a patient treated with antithyroid drugs.

This CDR3 is CSVSPGGGEAFF. The CDR3 coding sequence is TGCAGTGTCAGTCCGGGGGGCGGGGAAGCTTTCTTT. The V call is TRBV20-1, the J call TRBJ1-1; D is possibly TRBD1 (6 bases). The V gene's germline CDR1 is DFQATT and CDR2 SNEGSKA (reference sequence). V was pared by 7 bases and J by 8 bases, with 17 bases between. There are 12 residues in the CDR3.